This entry lists 18 T cell receptor beta chains sequenced from one sample in a study of neoadjuvant anti-PD-1 for oral cavity cancer. The table came from immunoSEQ multiplex PCR; TCRdb's copy has only in-frame clones and leaves some out. Of just under 70,000 clones listed, about 85% were seen once; the top ten hold 3% to 4%. The sample's time point: after neoadjuvant nivolumab, at surgical resection. The sample consisted of PBMCs, taken after nivolumab (anti-PD-1) treatment. These receptors originate from a person between 40 and 85 years old with oral cavity squamous cell carcinoma.

The chain couples TRBV28 to TRBJ2-4; TRBD1 agrees at 8 bases. Unmatched junction bases numbered 23, after V lost 5 bases and J lost 5 bases. The CDR3 consists of 20 residues. Germline V gene sequence: CDR1 MDHEN, CDR2 SYDVKM. This CDR3 reads CASSPTTGAAPLMAENIQYF. The DNA for the CDR3 is TGTGCCAGCAGTCCAACGACAGGGGCCGCCCCGCTGATGGCTGAAAACATTCAGTACTTC. The complete variable domain, with remaining parts taken from reference TRBV28 and TRBJ2-4, reads DVKVTQSSRYLVKRTGEKVFLECVQDMDHENMFWYRQDPGLGLRLIYFSYDVKMKEKGDIPEGYSVSREKKERFSLILESASTNQTSMYLCASSPTTGAAPLMAENIQYFGAGTRLSVL.

This chain uses TRBV19 with TRBJ2-1; 10 nucleotides match TRBD2. Germline V gives CDR1 LNHDA, CDR2 SQIVND (reference sequence). CDR3 length: 15 amino acids. V lost 2 bases and J lost 6; bases outside the gene matches: 4. The CDR3 protein is CASSIPSSGSNEQFF. The DNA for the CDR3 is TGTGCCAGTAGTATACCGTCTAGCGGGAGCAATGAGCAGTTCTTC.

As to this clone: The same CDR3 arises from other DNA sequences in this sample as well. The V and J genes are TRBV6-1 and TRBJ2-1, with D unclear. Germline V CDR1 and CDR2: MNHNS, SASEGT. The V end was cut by 6 bases, the J end by 8 bases, with 8 bases between. The CDR3 is 11 amino acids. For the CDR3, the DNA is TGTGCCAGCAGCCTCTTGGATGAGCAGTTCTTC. As protein: CASSLLDEQFF.

V gene TRBV2 combines with J gene TRBJ1-4, with D perhaps TRBD1 (5 bases). V lost 8 bases to trimming and J lost 5 bases, with 12 bases between them. Looked up from germline, CDR1 is SNHLY and CDR2 is FYNNEI. The CDR3 sequence is 13 residues long. The CDR3 region has the DNA TGTGCCAGCTCGGGGGGGATGAATGAAAAACTGTTTTTT. Amino acid sequence: CASSGGMNEKLFF.

The rearrangement links TRBV4-1 to TRBJ2-7, with D maybe TRBD2 (5 bases). The CDR3 sequence is 14 residues long. Looked up from germline, CDR1 is MGHRA and CDR2 is YSYEKL. The V and J ends lost 3 bases and 4 bases respectively, with 13 bases between them. The chain's CDR3 is CASSQVASGYEQYF. The DNA of the CDR3 is TGCGCCAGCAGCCAGGTGGCCTCGGGGTACGAGCAGTACTTC.

The chain couples TRBV7-6 to TRBJ2-5; TRBD2 agrees at 9 bases. The germline CDR1 and CDR2 sequences are SGHVS and FNYEAQ. This CDR3 comprises 16 residues. V dropped 1 base and J dropped 5; count of bases not matched to a gene: 8. This CDR3 reads CASSLGVSGSAETQYF. CDR3 nucleotide sequence: TGTGCCAGCAGCTTAGGGGTTAGCGGGAGTGCGGAGACCCAGTACTTC.

The sample holds one count of this clone. This chain links TRBV19 with TRBJ2-2; 13 bases map to TRBD2. This CDR3 is 16 amino acids long. Per germline, CDR1 LNHDA and CDR2 SQIVND (reference sequence). V dropped 5 bases and J dropped 7; count of bases not matched to a gene: 7. CDR3 sequence: CASSWRTSGRIGELFF. DNA for the CDR3: TGTGCCAGTAGTTGGAGGACTAGCGGGAGAATCGGGGAGCTGTTTTTT.

V usage is TRBV28 and J usage is TRBJ2-7; 8 nucleotides match TRBD1. Germline V lookup: CDR1 MDHEN, CDR2 SYDVKM. V gave up 6 bases and J gave up 0 bases; unmatched junction bases: 4. The CDR3 has 14 amino acids. DNA of the CDR3: TGTGCCAGCAGGGCTACAGGGGGCTCCTACGAGCAGTACTTC. It encodes CASRATGGSYEQYF.

The chain recombines TRBV7-2 with TRBJ2-7; D possibly corresponds to TRBD1 (5 bases). CDR1 is SGHTA and CDR2 is FQGNSA in the germline V gene. V lost 2 bases and J lost 2, with 10 bases in between. The CDR3 length is 14 residues. CDR3 protein: CASSLNRLTYEQYF. CDR3 nucleotide sequence: TGTGCCAGCAGCTTAAACAGGTTGACCTACGAGCAGTACTTC.

This rearrangement joins TRBV6-1 to TRBJ2-7; the match to TRBD1 covers 9 bases. Germline CDR1 reads MNHNS; CDR2 reads SASEGT. The CDR3 has 15 residues. Trimming removed 2 bases from V and 6 bases from J; junction bases left unmatched: 8. The DNA for the CDR3 is TGTGCCAGCAGTGAATTAGGACAGGGGCCCGGCGAGCAGTACTTC. As protein: CASSELGQGPGEQYF.

The V call is TRBV5-1, the J call TRBJ2-7, with TRBD2 matching 7 bases. J was trimmed by 2 bases and V by 0 bases; bases with no gene match: 5. The length of the CDR3 is 15 residues. CDR1 and CDR2 (germline): SGHRS, YFSETQ. CDR3 loop: CASSLEGAGAYEQYF. The CDR3 nucleotides are TGCGCCAGCAGCTTGGAAGGGGCGGGAGCCTACGAGCAGTACTTC. Supplemented by reference TRBV5-1 and TRBJ2-7, the full variable domain reads KAGVTQTPRYLIKTRGQQVTLSCSPISGHRSVSWYQQTPGQGLQFLFEYFSETQRNKGNFPGRFSGRQFSNSRSEMNVSTLELGDSALYLCASSLEGAGAYEQYFGPGTRLTVT.

V usage is TRBV27 and J usage is TRBJ1-2, with 10 bases aligning to TRBD1. Germline CDR1 MNHEY, CDR2 SMNVEV (reference sequence). Trimming cost V 0 bases and J 4 bases; bases outside gene matches: 2. The CDR3 totals 15 residues. The CDR3, as DNA: TGTGCCAGCAGTTTATCGGGGACAGGGGCCTATGGCTACACCTTC. It specifies CASSLSGTGAYGYTF.

V usage is TRBV2 and J usage is TRBJ2-1; 8 bases map to TRBD2. V shed 6 bases and J 4 bases; nucleotides not matched to a gene: 8. CDR3 length equals 15 residues. The germline V gene encodes CDR1 SNHLY and CDR2 FYNNEI. CDR3 in amino acids: CASRPVAGGYNEQFF. The CDR3, as DNA: TGTGCCAGCAGACCCGTGGCGGGAGGATACAATGAGCAGTTCTTC.

V gene TRBV28 combines with J gene TRBJ1-1; D is possibly TRBD1 (5 bases). Germline CDR1 is MDHEN and CDR2 is SYDVKM. V was pared by 3 bases and J by 5 bases, with 13 bases between. The CDR3 is 14 residues long. The CDR3 coding sequence is TGTGCCAGCAGTTTTGATGGGGCACGGACTGAAGCTTTCTTT. Residues: CASSFDGARTEAFF.

In its sample, this clone was seen once. The chain joins TRBV5-6 to TRBJ2-5, with D perhaps matching TRBD2 (5 bases). In germline, CDR1 is SGHDT, CDR2 YYEEEE. The germline V and J ends were trimmed by 0 bases and 3 bases, with 15 bases remaining between them. There are 16 residues in the CDR3. The CDR3 nucleotides read TGTGCCAGCAGCTTGGTCGGGGTAGGAGCCAAAGAGACCCAGTACTTC. It encodes CASSLVGVGAKETQYF.

This chain uses TRBV6-5 with TRBJ2-7, with D perhaps being TRBD1 or TRBD2 (6 bases each). Germline lookup yields CDR1 MNHEY and CDR2 SVGAGI. Trimming stripped 2 bases from V and 12 bases from J, with 17 bases between. This CDR3 is 13 amino acids long. In DNA form, the CDR3 reads TGTGCCAGCAGTTACGTTGGGGGGCCCGCCCCGTACTTC. Its protein product is CASSYVGGPAPYF.

The genes are TRBV10-3 and TRBJ2-3, with 10 bases matching TRBD1. Losses at the gene ends were 3 bases for V and 4 bases for J; bases not matched to a gene: 4. This CDR3 has 15 residues. Germline values: CDR1 ENHRY, CDR2 SYGVKD. CDR3 amino acids: CAISDGDRGADTQYF. Written as DNA, the CDR3 is TGTGCCATCAGTGATGGGGACAGGGGAGCAGATACGCAGTATTTT.

J is TRBJ2-1 and V is TRBV5-1; D gene unclear. V was cut by 0 bases and J by 4 bases, with 11 bases left in between. Germline V gene lookup returns CDR1 SGHRS and CDR2 YFSETQ. This CDR3 comprises 15 residues. CDR3 in amino acids: CASSLDSTPYNEQFF. CDR3 in DNA: TGCGCCAGCAGCTTGGACAGCACACCATACAATGAGCAGTTCTTC. Full variable domain (outside the CDR3, taken from reference TRBV5-1 and TRBJ2-1): KAGVTQTPRYLIKTRGQQVTLSCSPISGHRSVSWYQQTPGQGLQFLFEYFSETQRNKGNFPGRFSGRQFSNSRSEMNVSTLELGDSALYLCASSLDSTPYNEQFFGPGTRLTVL.